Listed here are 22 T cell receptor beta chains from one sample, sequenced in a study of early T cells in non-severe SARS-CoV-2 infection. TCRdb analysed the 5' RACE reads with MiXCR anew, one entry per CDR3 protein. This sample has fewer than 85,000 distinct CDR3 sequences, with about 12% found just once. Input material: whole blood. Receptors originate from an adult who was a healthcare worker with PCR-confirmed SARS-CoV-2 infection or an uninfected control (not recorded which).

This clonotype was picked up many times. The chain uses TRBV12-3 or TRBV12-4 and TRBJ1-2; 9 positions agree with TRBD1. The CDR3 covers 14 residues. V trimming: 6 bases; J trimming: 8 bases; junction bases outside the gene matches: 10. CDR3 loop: CASSRWGQGQGYTF. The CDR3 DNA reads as TGTGCCAGCAGCCGCTGGGGACAGGGACAGGGCTACACCTTC.

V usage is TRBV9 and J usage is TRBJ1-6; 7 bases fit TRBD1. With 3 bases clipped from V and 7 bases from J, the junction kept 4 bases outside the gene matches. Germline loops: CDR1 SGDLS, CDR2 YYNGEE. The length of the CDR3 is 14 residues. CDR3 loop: CASSARQGNSPLHF. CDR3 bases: TGTGCCAGCAGCGCCCGACAGGGCAATTCACCCCTCCACTTT.

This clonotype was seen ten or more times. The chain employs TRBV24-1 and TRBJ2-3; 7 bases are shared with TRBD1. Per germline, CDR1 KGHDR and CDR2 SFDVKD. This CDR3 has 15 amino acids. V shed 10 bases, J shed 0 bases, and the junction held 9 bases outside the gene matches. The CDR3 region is CATASGTASTDTQYF. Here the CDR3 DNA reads TGTGCCACTGCCTCCGGGACAGCTAGCACAGATACGCAGTATTTT.

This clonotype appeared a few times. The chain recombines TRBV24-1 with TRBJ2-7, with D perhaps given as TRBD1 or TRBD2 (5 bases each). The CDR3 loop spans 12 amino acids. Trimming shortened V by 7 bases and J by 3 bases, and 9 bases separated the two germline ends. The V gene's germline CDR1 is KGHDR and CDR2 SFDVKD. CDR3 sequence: CATSRDGYEQYF. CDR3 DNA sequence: TGTGCCACCAGCCGGGACGGCTACGAGCAGTACTTC.

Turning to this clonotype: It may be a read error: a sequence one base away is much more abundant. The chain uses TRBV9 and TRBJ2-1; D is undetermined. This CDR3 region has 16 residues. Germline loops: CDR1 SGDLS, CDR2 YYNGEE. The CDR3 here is CASSSPRYTAYNEPFF. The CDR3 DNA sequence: TGTGCCAGCAGCTCACCGAGGTACACCGCCTACAATGAGCCGTTCTTC.

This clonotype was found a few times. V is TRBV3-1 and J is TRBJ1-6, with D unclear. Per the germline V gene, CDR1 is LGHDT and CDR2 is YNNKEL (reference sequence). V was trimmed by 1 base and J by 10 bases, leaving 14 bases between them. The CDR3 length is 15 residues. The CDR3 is CASSQGTIPGSPLHF. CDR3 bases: TGTGCCAGCAGCCAAGGGACCATCCCGGGATCACCCCTCCACTTT.

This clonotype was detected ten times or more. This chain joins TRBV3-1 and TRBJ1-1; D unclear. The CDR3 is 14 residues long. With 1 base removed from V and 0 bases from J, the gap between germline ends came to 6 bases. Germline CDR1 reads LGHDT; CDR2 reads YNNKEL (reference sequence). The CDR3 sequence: CASSQGTVNTEAFF. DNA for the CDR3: TGTGCCAGCAGCCAAGGAACAGTGAACACTGAAGCTTTCTTT.

This chain's CDR3 is CASSLTGPRGTGELFF. The CDR3 coding sequence is TGTGCCAGCAGCTTGACGGGCCCGCGGGGCACCGGGGAGCTGTTTTTT. V and J are TRBV5-5 and TRBJ2-2; tentative D call: TRBD2 (6 bases). The CDR3 loop spans 16 amino acids. V was shortened by 1 base and J by 4 bases, with 14 bases between the two germline ends. CDR1 and CDR2 from the germline V gene are SGHKS and YYEKEE (reference sequence).

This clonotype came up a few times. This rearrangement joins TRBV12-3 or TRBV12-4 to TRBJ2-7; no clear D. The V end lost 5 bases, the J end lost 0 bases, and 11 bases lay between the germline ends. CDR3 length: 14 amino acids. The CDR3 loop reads CASSPSGVSYEQYF. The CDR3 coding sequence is TGTGCCAGCAGTCCCTCAGGAGTCTCCTACGAGCAGTACTTC.

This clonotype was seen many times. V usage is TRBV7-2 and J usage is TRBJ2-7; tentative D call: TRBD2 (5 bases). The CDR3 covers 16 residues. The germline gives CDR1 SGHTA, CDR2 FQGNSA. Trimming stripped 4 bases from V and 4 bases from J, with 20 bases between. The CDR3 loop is CASSSGPLATGYEQYF. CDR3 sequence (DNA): TGTGCCAGCAGCTCGGGCCCCTTAGCGACTGGTTACGAGCAGTACTTC.

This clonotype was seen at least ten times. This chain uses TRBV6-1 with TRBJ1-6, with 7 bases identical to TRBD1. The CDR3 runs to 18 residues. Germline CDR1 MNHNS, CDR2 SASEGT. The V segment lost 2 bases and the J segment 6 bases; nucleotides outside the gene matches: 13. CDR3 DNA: TGTGCCAGCAGTGAAAGTTATAGGGGGCAACGGGGTAATTCACCCCTCCACTTT. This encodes CASSESYRGQRGNSPLHF.

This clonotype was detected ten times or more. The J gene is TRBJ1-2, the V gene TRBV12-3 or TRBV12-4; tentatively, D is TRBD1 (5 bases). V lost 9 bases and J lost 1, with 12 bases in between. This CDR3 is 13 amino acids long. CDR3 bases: TGTGCCAGTGCGACAGAACTTAACTATGGCTACACCTTC. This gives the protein CASATELNYGYTF.

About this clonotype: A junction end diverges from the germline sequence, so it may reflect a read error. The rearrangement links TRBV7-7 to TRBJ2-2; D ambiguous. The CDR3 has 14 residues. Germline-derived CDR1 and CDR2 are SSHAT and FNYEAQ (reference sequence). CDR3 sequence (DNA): TGTGCTAGCAGCTTAGCCTTACAAACCGGGGAGCTGTTTTTT. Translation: CASSLALQTGELFF.

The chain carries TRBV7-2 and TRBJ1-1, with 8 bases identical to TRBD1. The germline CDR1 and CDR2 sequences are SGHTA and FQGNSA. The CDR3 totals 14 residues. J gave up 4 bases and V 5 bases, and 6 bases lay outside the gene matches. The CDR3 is CASSIGQGTTEAFF. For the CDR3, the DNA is TGTGCCAGCAGCATCGGACAGGGAACCACTGAAGCTTTCTTT.

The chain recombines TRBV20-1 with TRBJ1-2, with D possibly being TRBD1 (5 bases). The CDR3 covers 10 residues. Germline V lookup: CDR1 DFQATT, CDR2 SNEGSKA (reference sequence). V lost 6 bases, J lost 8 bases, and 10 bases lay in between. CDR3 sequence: CSADRNGYTF. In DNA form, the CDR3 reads TGCAGTGCCGACAGAAACGGCTACACCTTC.

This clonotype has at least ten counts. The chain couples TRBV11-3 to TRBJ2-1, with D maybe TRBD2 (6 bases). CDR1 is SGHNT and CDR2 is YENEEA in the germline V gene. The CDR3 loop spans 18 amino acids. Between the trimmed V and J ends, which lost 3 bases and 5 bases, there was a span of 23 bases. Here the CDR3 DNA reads TGTGCCAGCAGCTTTCGGTTTAGCGGCACCCCTAAAGACAATGAGCAGTTCTTC. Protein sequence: CASSFRFSGTPKDNEQFF.

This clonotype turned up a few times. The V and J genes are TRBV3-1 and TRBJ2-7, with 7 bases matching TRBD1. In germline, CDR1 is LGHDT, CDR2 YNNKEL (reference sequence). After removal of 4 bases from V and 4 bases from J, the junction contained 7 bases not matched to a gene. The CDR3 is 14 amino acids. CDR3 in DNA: TGTGCCAGCAGCCTAACCGGGACAGAATACGAGCAGTACTTC. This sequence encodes CASSLTGTEYEQYF.

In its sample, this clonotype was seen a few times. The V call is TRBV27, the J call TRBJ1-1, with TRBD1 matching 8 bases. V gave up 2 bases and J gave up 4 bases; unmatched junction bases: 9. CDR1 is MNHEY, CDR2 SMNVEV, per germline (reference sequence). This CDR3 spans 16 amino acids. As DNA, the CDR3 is TGTGCCAGCAGTTTAGGGCGGGACAGGCAACTCACTGAAGCTTTCTTT. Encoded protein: CASSLGRDRQLTEAFF.

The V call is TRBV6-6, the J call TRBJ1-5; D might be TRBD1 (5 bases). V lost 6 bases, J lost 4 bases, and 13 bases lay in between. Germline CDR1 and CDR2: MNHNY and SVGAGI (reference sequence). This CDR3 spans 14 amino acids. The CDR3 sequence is CASRPIGGNQPQHF. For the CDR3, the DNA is TGTGCCAGCAGACCGATCGGGGGTAATCAGCCCCAGCATTTT.

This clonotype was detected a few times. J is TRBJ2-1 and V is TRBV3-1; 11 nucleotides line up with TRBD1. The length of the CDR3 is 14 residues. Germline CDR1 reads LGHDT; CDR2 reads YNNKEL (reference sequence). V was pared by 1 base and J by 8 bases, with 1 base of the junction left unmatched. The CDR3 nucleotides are TGTGCCAGCAGCCAAGTGGGACAGGGGGATGAGCAGTTCTTC. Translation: CASSQVGQGDEQFF.

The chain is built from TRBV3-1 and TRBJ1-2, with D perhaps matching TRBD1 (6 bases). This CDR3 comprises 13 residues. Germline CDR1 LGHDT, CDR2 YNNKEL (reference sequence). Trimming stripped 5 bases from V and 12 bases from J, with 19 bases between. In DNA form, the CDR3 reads TGTGCCAGCAGCTCAAGTTCCTTGGACAGCAACACCTTC. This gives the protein CASSSSSLDSNTF. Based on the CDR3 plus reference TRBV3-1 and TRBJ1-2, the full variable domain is DTAVSQTPKYLVTQMGNDKSIKCEQNLGHDTMYWYKQDSKKFLKIMFSYNNKELIINETVPNRFSPKSPDKAHLNLHINSLELGDSAVYFCASSSSSLDSNTFGSGTRLTVV.

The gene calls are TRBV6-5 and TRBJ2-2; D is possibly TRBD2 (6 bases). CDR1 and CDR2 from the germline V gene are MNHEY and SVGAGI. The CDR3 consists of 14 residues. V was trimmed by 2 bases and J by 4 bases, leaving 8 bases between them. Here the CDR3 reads CASSYKGGTGELFF. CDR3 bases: TGTGCCAGCAGTTACAAGGGAGGCACCGGGGAGCTGTTTTTT.